Shown below are 30 T cell receptor beta chains from a single sample sequenced in a study of OX40 agonist ivuxolimab in advanced cancers. Produced via immunoSEQ multiplex PCR; TCRdb's table is partial and in-frame only. The sample lists tens of thousands of clones; around nine tenths were seen once. Sequencing used CD4+ or CD8+ T cells sorted from blood, obtained in a trial of the OX40 agonist ivuxolimab. The receptors stem from an adult with an advanced solid tumor such as melanoma, head and neck, liver or kidney cancer.

The chain carries TRBV5-1 and TRBJ1-1, with D unresolved. V was pared by 1 base and J by 0 bases, with 22 bases between. CDR3 length equals 19 residues. The germline gives CDR1 SGHRS, CDR2 YFSETQ. CDR3 in DNA: TGCGCCAGCAGCTTGTATCTGGCAGGCCCTGGAGGTTTGAACACTGAAGCTTTCTTT. It yields the protein CASSLYLAGPGGLNTEAFF.

The rearrangement joins TRBV6-1 to TRBJ2-7; D gene ambiguous. V was pared by 5 bases and J by 4 bases, with 9 bases between. Germline V lookup: CDR1 MNHNS, CDR2 SASEGT. The CDR3 runs 12 residues. The CDR3 coding sequence is TGTGCCAGCAGTAGCCAATTGTACGAGCAGTACTTC. Translation gives CASSSQLYEQYF.

This clone was observed a single time. The chain links TRBV19 to TRBJ2-2; D gene ambiguous. The CDR3 spans 14 residues. Trimming took 5 bases from V and 0 from J, leaving 7 bases between them. Germline values: CDR1 LNHDA, CDR2 SQIVND (reference sequence). CDR3 residues: CASSLLSNTGELFF. Here the CDR3 DNA reads TGTGCCAGTAGTCTACTCTCGAACACCGGGGAGCTGTTTTTT. Drawing the rest from reference TRBV19 and TRBJ2-2, the complete variable domain is DGGITQSPKYLFRKEGQNVTLSCEQNLNHDAMYWYRQDPGQGLRLIYYSQIVNDFQKGDIAEGYSVSREKKESFPLTVTSAQKNPTAFYLCASSLLSNTGELFFGEGSRLTVL.

The genes are TRBV28 and TRBJ1-1, with D unresolved. V was trimmed by 1 base and J by 1 base, leaving 7 bases between them. The length of the CDR3 is 14 residues. The V gene's germline CDR1 is MDHEN and CDR2 SYDVKM. The DNA of the CDR3 is TGTGCCAGCAGTTTATTAGACTCGAACACTGAAGCTTTCTTT. Residues: CASSLLDSNTEAFF.

V gene TRBV7-2 combines with J gene TRBJ1-6; a weak D match, TRBD1 (5 bases). There are 15 residues in the CDR3. Germline values: CDR1 SGHTA, CDR2 FQGNSA. V was pared by 1 base and J by 6 bases, with 10 bases between. CDR3 protein: CASSLGGVTNSPLHF. The CDR3 DNA follows: TGTGCCAGCAGCTTAGGGGGGGTAACTAATTCACCCCTCCACTTT.

This clone was seen a handful of times. The V call is TRBV4-1, the J call TRBJ2-2; D might be TRBD1 (5 bases). The CDR3 totals 17 residues. V was pared by 0 bases and J by 2 bases, with 13 bases between. Germline loops: CDR1 MGHRA, CDR2 YSYEKL. The CDR3 coding sequence is TGCGCCAGCAGCCAAGAGGGGCAGTTACGAAACACCGGGGAGCTGTTTTTT. Translation: CASSQEGQLRNTGELFF.

The chain uses TRBV5-4 and TRBJ1-3; the D is unclear. Germline loops: CDR1 SGHNT, CDR2 YYREEE (reference sequence). V was shortened by 0 bases and J by 0 bases, with 4 bases between the two germline ends. The CDR3 loop spans 14 amino acids. DNA of the CDR3: TGTGCCAGCAGCTTGGGCCACTCTGGAAACACCATATATTTT. Its translation is CASSLGHSGNTIYF.

The J gene is TRBJ1-3, the V gene TRBV9; tentatively, D is TRBD1 (5 bases). The germline V gene has CDR1 SGDLS and CDR2 YYNGEE. CDR3 length: 16 residues. Trimming stripped 3 bases from V and 0 bases from J, with 13 bases between. The CDR3 region is CASSGLRATSGNTIYF. The CDR3 DNA reads as TGTGCCAGCAGCGGCCTCAGGGCAACCTCTGGAAACACCATATATTTT.

The chain recombines TRBV19 with TRBJ1-2; D remains unclear. Trimming took off 1 base at V and 6 bases at J, with 6 bases between the two ends. Per the germline V gene, CDR1 is LNHDA and CDR2 is SQIVND (reference sequence). There are 12 residues in the CDR3. CDR3 DNA: TGTGCCAGTAGTATAGGAGGGAATGGCTACACCTTC. It yields the protein CASSIGGNGYTF.

The rearrangement uses TRBV18 and TRBJ2-3; 9 positions agree with TRBD1. With 4 bases clipped from V and 2 bases from J, the junction kept 7 bases outside the gene matches. The CDR3 covers 16 residues. Per germline, CDR1 KGHSH and CDR2 LQKENI. The CDR3 DNA follows: TGTGCCAGCTCACAACAGGGGACAGGGTACACAGATACGCAGTATTTT. It codes for CASSQQGTGYTDTQYF.

The chain uses TRBV6-6 and TRBJ2-2; perhaps TRBD2 as D (5 bases). Germline values: CDR1 MNHNY, CDR2 SVGAGI (reference sequence). V dropped 6 bases and J dropped 2 bases, with 10 bases sitting between them. The CDR3 contains 14 residues. The DNA of the CDR3 is TGTGCCAGCAGGACCGGGGTTAACACCGGGGAGCTGTTTTTT. Translating gives CASRTGVNTGELFF.

This clone was detected only once. The chain couples TRBV27 to TRBJ2-2; the match to TRBD2 covers 9 bases. This CDR3 contains 15 residues. V was clipped by 6 bases and J by 1 base; unmatched bases: 3. Germline values: CDR1 MNHEY, CDR2 SMNVEV (reference sequence). CDR3 DNA: TGTGCCAGCAGCATACTAGCGGGGAACACCGGGGAGCTGTTTTTT. This encodes CASSILAGNTGELFF.

V and J are TRBV11-2 and TRBJ2-2; 9 bases align to TRBD1. The J segment lost 7 bases and the V segment lost 5 bases, leaving 14 bases of the junction unmatched. The length of the CDR3 is 17 residues. Germline V gives CDR1 SGHAT, CDR2 FQNNGV. CDR3 bases: TGTGCCAGCAGCCCATTAGCCGGGACAGGGAACGGCGGGGAGCTGTTTTTT. It codes for CASSPLAGTGNGGELFF.

The CDR3 sequence is CASRSQGANYGYTF. CDR3 coding DNA: TGTGCCAGCAGGTCACAGGGAGCTAACTATGGCTACACCTTC. This sequence joins TRBV5-4 and TRBJ1-2; a weak D match, TRBD1 (6 bases). Germline CDR1 reads SGHNT; CDR2 reads YYREEE (reference sequence). Trimming shortened V by 5 bases and J by 0 bases, and 11 bases separated the two germline ends. CDR3 length: 14 amino acids.

The J gene is TRBJ2-5, the V gene TRBV6-6, with unresolved D. Trimming took 8 bases from V and 7 from J, leaving 11 bases between them. CDR3 length equals 11 residues. In germline, CDR1 is MNHNY, CDR2 SVGAGI (reference sequence). DNA for the CDR3: TGTGCCAGCGCACTTGGCGGGACCCAGTACTTC. Protein product: CASALGGTQYF.

The chain carries TRBV5-1 and TRBJ2-3; D uncertain. This CDR3 is built from 17 residues. V was trimmed by 0 bases and J by 2 bases, leaving 16 bases between them. Germline V gene data show CDR1 as SGHRS and CDR2 as YFSETQ. The DNA for the CDR3 is TGCGCCAGCAGCTTGGATGGGAATGGTCCTCTCACAGATACGCAGTATTTT. Translation: CASSLDGNGPLTDTQYF.

This clone was recorded once. This chain joins TRBV18 and TRBJ2-7; D is undetermined. The CDR3 has 14 residues. The germline V gene has CDR1 KGHSH and CDR2 LQKENI. The V end lost 2 bases, the J end lost 3 bases, and 11 bases lay between the germline ends. The CDR3 loop is CASSPTGFHYEQYF. In nucleotides, the CDR3 is TGTGCCAGCTCACCAACTGGGTTCCACTACGAGCAGTACTTC.

The chain uses TRBV6-4 and TRBJ2-3, with a weak D call TRBD2 (5 bases). V lost 6 bases, J lost 3 bases, and 10 bases lay in between. This CDR3 has 13 residues. Germline V lookup: CDR1 MRHNA, CDR2 SNTAGT. The DNA for the CDR3 is TGTGCCAGCAGGGATGGACTTACAGATACGCAGTATTTT. Amino acid sequence: CASRDGLTDTQYF.

V gene TRBV25-1 combines with J gene TRBJ1-1, with a possible D match to TRBD1 (6 bases). This CDR3 is 13 amino acids long. Germline lookup yields CDR1 MGHDK and CDR2 SYGVNS. Trimming cost V 3 bases and J 4 bases, with 9 bases left between them. CDR3 DNA sequence: TGTGCCAGCAGTGAGGGGGCGCGCACTGAAGCTTTCTTT. It translates to CASSEGARTEAFF.

This clone was detected only once. The CDR3 region is CAISGGDLVTEAFF. The CDR3 nucleotides read TGTGCCATCAGTGGGGGAGATCTTGTTACTGAAGCTTTCTTT. V gene TRBV10-3 combines with J gene TRBJ1-1; no clear D gene. The CDR3 has 14 residues. The ends were cut back, 4 bases at V and 5 bases at J, with 14 bases in the middle. CDR1 and CDR2 (germline): ENHRY, SYGVKD.

This clone was seen once. This rearrangement joins TRBV27 to TRBJ1-6; unclear D gene. V lost 5 bases to trimming and J lost 7 bases, with 9 bases between them. Germline CDR1 reads MNHEY; CDR2 reads SMNVEV (reference sequence). This CDR3 contains 13 residues. In DNA form, the CDR3 reads TGTGCCAGCAGTACCTCAAGAAATTCACCCCTCCACTTT. Its translation: CASSTSRNSPLHF.

The chain has TRBV4-3 and TRBJ1-2; the D is unclear. Germline CDR1 reads LGHNA; CDR2 reads YSLEER. The CDR3 has 13 amino acids. Trimming left V 6 bases short and J 8 bases short, with 16 bases between. The DNA for the CDR3 is TGCGCCAGCAGGACTTATACGGGGAGCGGCTACACCTTC. It yields the protein CASRTYTGSGYTF.

This clone was counted between two and nine times. The CDR3 spells CASSSWSRSYNEQFF. In DNA, the CDR3 is TGTGCCAGCAGTTCGTGGAGTCGGTCCTACAATGAGCAGTTCTTC. The chain links TRBV27 to TRBJ2-1; no reliable D call. The CDR3 runs to 15 residues. CDR1 and CDR2 (germline): MNHEY, SMNVEV (reference sequence). Trimming removed 4 bases at V and 1 base at J, with 11 bases between.

The V call is TRBV27, the J call TRBJ1-5; D is perhaps TRBD1 (5 bases). In germline, CDR1 is MNHEY, CDR2 SMNVEV (reference sequence). CDR3 size: 16 residues. Trimming removed 4 bases from V and 0 bases from J, with 13 bases in between. This CDR3 is CASSSGTGNSNQPQHF. The CDR3 DNA reads TGTGCCAGCAGTTCCGGGACCGGTAATAGCAATCAGCCCCAGCATTTT.

The chain employs TRBV29-1 and TRBJ2-2, with a possible D match to TRBD1 (6 bases). V was pared by 7 bases and J by 4 bases, with 19 bases between. The CDR3 has 15 residues. Germline V gene lookup returns CDR1 SQVTM and CDR2 ANQGSEA. The CDR3: CSGGRGAVGTGELFF. CDR3 coding DNA: TGCAGCGGGGGGCGAGGGGCGGTTGGCACCGGGGAGCTGTTTTTT.

This rearrangement joins TRBV5-1 to TRBJ2-6; D not resolved. The CDR3 sequence is 15 residues long. The germline gives CDR1 SGHRS, CDR2 YFSETQ. The V end lost 0 bases, the J end lost 0 bases, and 4 bases lay between the germline ends. CDR3 in DNA: TGCGCCAGCAGCTTGGAACACTCTGGGGCCAACGTCCTGACTTTC. Translation: CASSLEHSGANVLTF.

The chain employs TRBV28 and TRBJ1-5; D is unresolved. Germline V gene data show CDR1 as MDHEN and CDR2 as SYDVKM. V lost 6 bases and J lost 0, with 9 bases in between. There are 14 residues in the CDR3. CDR3: CASRRISSNQPQHF. CDR3 sequence (DNA): TGTGCCAGCAGGAGGATCTCTAGCAATCAGCCCCAGCATTTT. The variable domain in full, with the rest retrieved from reference TRBV28 and TRBJ1-5, is DVKVTQSSRYLVKRTGEKVFLECVQDMDHENMFWYRQDPGLGLRLIYFSYDVKMKEKGDIPEGYSVSREKKERFSLILESASTNQTSMYLCASRRISSNQPQHFGDGTRLSIL.

V is TRBV6-5 and J is TRBJ2-7; TRBD1 agrees at 9 bases. The V and J ends lost 0 bases and 4 bases, in that order; junction bases with no gene match: 4. The CDR3 consists of 15 residues. CDR1 and CDR2 (germline): MNHEY, SVGAGI. CDR3 amino acids: CASSYSGTGSYEQYF. CDR3 DNA sequence: TGTGCCAGCAGTTACTCTGGGACAGGGTCGTACGAGCAGTACTTC.

The genes are TRBV9 and TRBJ1-6; 9 bases match TRBD1. V shed 6 bases and J 5 bases; nucleotides not matched to a gene: 9. Looked up from germline, CDR1 is SGDLS and CDR2 is YYNGEE. The CDR3 spans 16 residues. The CDR3 here is CASKQGGTGNNSPLHF. The CDR3 region has the DNA TGTGCCAGCAAGCAGGGAGGGACAGGGAATAATTCACCCCTCCACTTT.

Written as DNA, the CDR3 is TGTGCCAGTAGTCTGCTCCGGGGCTACGAGCAGTACTTC. It specifies CASSLLRGYEQYF. The gene calls are TRBV19 and TRBJ2-7; maybe TRBD2 (5 bases). The germline V gene encodes CDR1 LNHDA and CDR2 SQIVND (reference sequence). CDR3 length: 13 residues. V was trimmed by 5 bases and J by 3 bases, leaving 11 bases between them.